Presented here are 16 T cell receptor beta chains from one specimen sequenced in a study of blood T cells in healthy people across ages. Through a sample-barcoded 5' primer and a J-beta primer mix, a second PCR was run for roughly 7 to 11 cycles. One entry per CDR3 protein, called by TCRdb with MiXCR from the 5' RACE reads. The sample yields over 1,300,000 distinct CDR3 sequences, approximately 59% seen once. The sequenced sample consisted of blood. The receptors derive from a man aged 18 to 30 in good health.

Turning to this clonotype: A junction end diverges from the germline sequence, so it may reflect a read error. The chain has TRBV4-2 and TRBJ1-4, with TRBD1 as a possible D gene (6 bases). Germline loops: CDR1 LGHNA, CDR2 YNFKEQ. The CDR3 extends over 16 amino acids. CDR3 nucleotides: TGTGCCAGCGGCCAAGAAGGGACCCGGACAGACAGAAAACTGTTTTTT. It specifies CASGQEGTRTDRKLFF.

In this sample, this clonotype turned up once. This sequence joins TRBV29-1 and TRBJ1-2, with 7 positions matching TRBD1. With 0 bases clipped from V and 1 base from J, the junction kept 2 bases outside the gene matches. CDR1 and CDR2 (germline): SQVTM, ANQGSEA. There are 14 residues in the CDR3. This CDR3 reads CSVEDRGDNYGYTF. DNA for the CDR3: TGCAGCGTTGAAGACAGGGGGGATAACTATGGCTACACCTTC. Looking up the rest from reference TRBV29-1 and TRBJ1-2 gives the full variable domain: SAVISQKPSRDICQRGTSLTIQCQVDSQVTMMFWYRQQPGQSLTLIATANQGSEATYESGFVIDKFPISRPNLTFSTLTVSNMSPEDSSIYLCSVEDRGDNYGYTFGSGTRLTVV.

This chain connects TRBV29-1 to TRBJ1-1; 7 bases align to TRBD1. Unmatched junction bases numbered 3, after V lost 6 bases and J lost 2 bases. Germline V gives CDR1 SQVTM, CDR2 ANQGSEA. This CDR3 spans 12 amino acids. The CDR3 is CSVWTGNTEAFF. CDR3 coding DNA: TGCAGCGTGTGGACAGGTAACACTGAAGCTTTCTTT.

This clonotype showed up many times. The chain's CDR3 is CASSPDAGGFLETQYF. CDR3 in DNA: TGTGCCAGCAGCCCCGACGCAGGCGGTTTTCTAGAGACCCAGTACTTC. The rearrangement joins TRBV7-7 to TRBJ2-5; no definite D call. CDR1 and CDR2 (germline): SSHAT, FNYEAQ (reference sequence). This CDR3 region has 16 residues. Trimming took 5 bases from V and 4 from J, leaving 20 bases between them.

V and J are TRBV4-2 and TRBJ2-7, with 7 bases that match TRBD1. The CDR3 is 17 residues long. Trimming at V came to 4 bases and at J to 2 bases, leaving 14 bases not matched to a gene. Germline V gene sequence: CDR1 LGHNA, CDR2 YNFKEQ. The CDR3 sequence: CASSPQDIGGAAYEQYF. In DNA, the CDR3 is TGTGCCAGCAGCCCCCAAGATATAGGGGGCGCAGCCTACGAGCAGTACTTC.

This clonotype was observed a few times. This chain joins TRBV29-1 and TRBJ1-1; 7 positions agree with TRBD1. J lost 5 bases, V lost 5 bases, and 11 bases had no gene match. In germline, CDR1 is SQVTM, CDR2 ANQGSEA. This CDR3 contains 14 residues. This CDR3 is CSVSTRQGVTEAFF. The CDR3 DNA sequence: TGCAGCGTTTCAACCAGACAGGGTGTAACTGAAGCTTTCTTT.

The chain couples TRBV29-1 to TRBJ2-5, with 7 bases fitting TRBD2. The V gene end was trimmed by 5 bases and the J gene end by 4 bases; junction bases not matched to a gene: 7. Germline CDR1 SQVTM, CDR2 ANQGSEA. CDR3 length: 13 residues. The CDR3 region has the DNA TGCAGCGTTAAAAGGACTAGGAGAGAGACCCAGTACTTC. Residues: CSVKRTRRETQYF. Full variable domain (outside the CDR3, taken from reference TRBV29-1 and TRBJ2-5): SAVISQKPSRDICQRGTSLTIQCQVDSQVTMMFWYRQQPGQSLTLIATANQGSEATYESGFVIDKFPISRPNLTFSTLTVSNMSPEDSSIYLCSVKRTRRETQYFGPGTRLLVL.

Written as DNA, the CDR3 is TGTGCCAGCAGTAATATCAACAGGGGCACAGATACGCAGTATTTT. Amino acid sequence: CASSNINRGTDTQYF. The rearrangement joins TRBV27 to TRBJ2-3, with a tentative D call TRBD1 (6 bases). V lost 5 bases to trimming and J lost 1 base, with 13 bases between them. The CDR3 length is 15 residues. Germline-derived CDR1 and CDR2 are MNHEY and SMNVEV (reference sequence).

This clonotype has just a few counts. J is TRBJ2-1 and V is TRBV10-3; 8 nucleotides line up with TRBD1. CDR1 ENHRY and CDR2 SYGVKD come from the germline V gene. The CDR3 runs to 13 residues. Unmatched junction bases numbered 0, after V lost 6 bases and J lost 2 bases. CDR3 sequence (DNA): TGTGCCATCAGGGGACAGGCCTACAATGAGCAGTTCTTC. It specifies CAIRGQAYNEQFF.

This chain uses TRBV20-1 with TRBJ2-4; a possible D gene is TRBD2 (6 bases). The DNA matches TRBJ2-7 better at its end, which makes the J call doubtful. Germline V gives CDR1 DFQATT, CDR2 SNEGSKA (reference sequence). The CDR3 length is 12 residues. The CDR3 DNA reads TGCAGTGCTGGGGGACTTCACTACGAGCAGTACTTC. It yields the protein CSAGGLHYEQYF.

This sequence joins TRBV6-5 and TRBJ2-7; possible D gene TRBD1, 5 bases. V lost 0 bases and J 5 bases, leaving 8 bases between the germline ends. The germline gives CDR1 MNHEY, CDR2 SVGAGI. The CDR3 spans 13 residues. The CDR3 reads CASSYSGRNEQYF. The CDR3 region has the DNA TGTGCCAGCAGTTACTCGGGGCGGAACGAGCAGTACTTC.

The chain recombines TRBV30 with TRBJ1-2; D remains unclear. Germline V lookup: CDR1 GTSNPN, CDR2 SVGIG (reference sequence). The CDR3 is made up of 13 amino acids. Deletions cut 3 bases from V and 6 bases from J, with 14 bases between. CDR3 amino acids: CAWSTRKPHGYTF. The CDR3, as DNA: TGTGCCTGGAGCACCAGGAAACCCCATGGCTACACCTTC. Based on the CDR3 plus reference TRBV30 and TRBJ1-2, the full variable domain is SQTIHQWPATLVQPVGSPLSLECTVEGTSNPNLYWYRQAAGRGLQLLFYSVGIGQISSEVPQNLSASRPQDRQFILSSKKLLLSDSGFYLCAWSTRKPHGYTFGSGTRLTVV.

A word on this clonotype: The junction departs from the called germline gene at one end, perhaps through a read error. V is TRBV27 and J is TRBJ2-3; D unresolved. The CDR3 has 16 residues. Germline values: CDR1 MNHEY, CDR2 SMNVEV (reference sequence). Here the CDR3 DNA reads TGTGCCAGCAGTCGCATGAGGATGGCGTTCACAGATGCGCAGTATTTT. It yields the protein CASSRMRMAFTDAQYF.

The chain recombines TRBV28 with TRBJ1-2; the D is unclear. Trimming took 6 bases from V and 4 from J, leaving 21 bases between them. CDR1 and CDR2 (germline): MDHEN, SYDVKM. CDR3 size: 16 residues. Here the CDR3 DNA reads TGTGCCAGCAGGAACCGGGCCCCCAATTCGGTCTATGGCTACACCTTC. Encoded protein: CASRNRAPNSVYGYTF.

The chain carries TRBV12-3 or TRBV12-4 and TRBJ2-1; possibly TRBD1 for D (5 bases). The V gene lost 2 bases and the J gene lost 8 bases, with 16 bases spanning the gap. This CDR3 spans 15 amino acids. The CDR3 reads CASSLNRQGRDEQFF. DNA for the CDR3: TGTGCCAGCAGTTTAAATCGCCAGGGAAGAGATGAGCAGTTCTTC.

J is TRBJ2-3 and V is TRBV25-1; TRBD1 agrees at 8 bases. The CDR3 runs 16 residues. Germline V lookup: CDR1 MGHDK, CDR2 SYGVNS. J was trimmed by 4 bases and V by 3 bases; bases with no gene match: 9. The CDR3 protein is CASSDRTGSVADTQYF. DNA for the CDR3: TGTGCCAGCAGTGACCGGACAGGGAGTGTAGCAGATACGCAGTATTTT.